Shown below are 30 T cell receptor beta chains from a single sample sequenced in a study of shared clonotypes between healthy human individuals. The protocol was immunoSEQ multiplex PCR, while the TCRdb copy is restricted to in-frame clones and leaves out a portion. The sample holds 1 million to 1.3 million clones, approximately 78% seen once. What was sequenced was memory CD4+ T cells from PBMCs. Subset given: CD45RA-negative fraction. The receptors stem from a man younger than 30 in good health. Some clones in this sample may be carry-over from other donors' samples.

The chain employs TRBV7-3 and TRBJ1-1, with a possible D match to TRBD1 (6 bases). Germline V gene data show CDR1 as SGHTA and CDR2 as FQGTGA. Trimming stripped 5 bases from V and 1 base from J, with 8 bases between. This CDR3 region has 13 residues. The CDR3 bases are TGTGCCAGCAGCCAGGACAGGAACACTGAAGCTTTCTTT. This codes for CASSQDRNTEAFF.

V gene TRBV4-2 combines with J gene TRBJ2-1; 10 nucleotides agree with TRBD2. V was pared by 5 bases and J by 6 bases, with 10 bases of the junction left unmatched. This CDR3 comprises 16 residues. Looked up from germline, CDR1 is LGHNA and CDR2 is YNFKEQ. The CDR3 DNA sequence: TGTGCCAGCAGCGCTGAATTAGCGGGAGGACTCAATGAGCAGTTCTTC. Residues: CASSAELAGGLNEQFF.

For this clone: Possible read error: a much larger clone is one base away. The chain carries TRBV4-3 and TRBJ1-2, with D possibly TRBD1 on 6 matching bases. The V end was cut by 6 bases, the J end by 4 bases, with 12 bases between. This CDR3 region has 13 residues. Germline CDR1 is LGHNA and CDR2 is YSLEER. The CDR3 nucleotides read TGCGCCAGCAGTCTCACAGGGAGCTATGGCTACACCTTC. Translated: CASSLTGSYGYTF.

CDR3 nucleotides: TGTGCCAGCAGTGAAGCGTTCAGATCGGATACGCAGTATTTT. It codes for CASSEAFRSDTQYF. The gene calls are TRBV2 and TRBJ2-3; no firm D call. Between the trimmed V and J ends, which lost 0 bases and 6 bases, there was a span of 10 bases. Germline CDR1 SNHLY, CDR2 FYNNEI. The CDR3 contains 14 residues.

Of note for this clone: This sample includes further DNA sequences coding for the same CDR3. The V gene is TRBV19, the J gene TRBJ2-7, with D unresolved. With 4 bases removed from V and 2 bases from J, the gap between germline ends came to 9 bases. Germline lookup yields CDR1 LNHDA and CDR2 SQIVND (reference sequence). The CDR3 consists of 13 residues. CDR3 sequence (DNA): TGTGCCAGTAGTAGAGGCACGGCCTACGAGCAGTACTTC. Protein product: CASSRGTAYEQYF.

This chain uses TRBV5-8 with TRBJ2-2; 9 nucleotides align to TRBD1. Germline V CDR1 and CDR2: SGHTS, YDEGEE. The CDR3 has 20 residues. V was clipped by 5 bases and J by 0 bases; unmatched bases: 17. The CDR3 protein is CASRPGQGFSVRTNTGELFF. CDR3 nucleotides: TGTGCCAGCAGACCGGGACAGGGTTTTTCGGTTCGAACGAACACCGGGGAGCTGTTTTTT.

V gene TRBV7-7 combines with J gene TRBJ2-1; 7 nucleotides match TRBD2. V gave up 4 bases and J gave up 9 bases; unmatched junction bases: 6. This CDR3 has 13 amino acids. CDR1 is SSHAT and CDR2 is FNYEAQ in the germline V gene (reference sequence). CDR3 nucleotides: TGTGCCAGCAGCTGGGACTGGGGGGGTGAGCAGTTCTTC. It yields the protein CASSWDWGGEQFF.

The rearrangement links TRBV10-1 to TRBJ1-5, with a weak D call TRBD1 (5 bases). Trimming shortened V by 3 bases and J by 5 bases, and 17 bases separated the two germline ends. Germline V gene lookup returns CDR1 WNHNN and CDR2 SYGVQD (reference sequence). The CDR3 contains 16 residues. CDR3 sequence: CASSDDGGKSDQPQHF. The CDR3 region has the DNA TGCGCCAGCAGTGACGATGGGGGGAAATCAGATCAGCCCCAGCATTTT.

The chain carries TRBV4-1 and TRBJ2-5, with D perhaps TRBD1 (6 bases). The germline CDR1 and CDR2 sequences are MGHRA and YSYEKL. V lost 2 bases to trimming and J lost 4 bases, with 8 bases between them. The CDR3 runs to 13 residues. Here the CDR3 reads CASSQSGAETQYF. The CDR3 DNA sequence: TGCGCCAGCAGCCAATCAGGGGCAGAGACCCAGTACTTC.

J is TRBJ2-2 and V is TRBV6-5, with D perhaps TRBD1 or TRBD2 (5 bases each). V was clipped by 6 bases and J by 8 bases, with 13 bases between them. CDR3 length: 13 amino acids. The germline CDR1 and CDR2 sequences are MNHEY and SVGAGI. The CDR3 sequence: CASRGTLLGELFF. The CDR3 nucleotides are TGTGCCAGCAGAGGGACCCTCTTGGGGGAGCTGTTTTTT.

In its sample, this clone was seen many times. The rearrangement links TRBV11-2 to TRBJ1-3; TRBD1 might be the D (5 bases). Germline V gene sequence: CDR1 SGHAT, CDR2 FQNNGV. The CDR3 spans 16 residues. V lost 0 bases, J lost 3 bases, and 12 bases lay in between. This chain's CDR3 is CASSLERGAVGNTIYF. CDR3 sequence (DNA): TGTGCCAGCAGCTTAGAAAGGGGCGCAGTTGGAAACACCATATATTTT.

This clone was counted ten times or more. The rearrangement links TRBV5-8 to TRBJ2-1, with D perhaps being TRBD1 or TRBD2 (6 bases each). V shed 0 bases and J shed 8 bases, with 9 bases lying between them. The germline V gene encodes CDR1 SGHTS and CDR2 YDEGEE. The CDR3 is 13 amino acids. CDR3: CASSLVGGHEQFF. The CDR3 DNA reads TGTGCCAGCAGCTTGGTGGGGGGCCATGAGCAGTTCTTC.

The rearrangement links TRBV7-2 to TRBJ1-1, with a weak D call TRBD1 (6 bases). There are 14 residues in the CDR3. The V and J ends lost 5 bases and 3 bases respectively, with 13 bases between them. From germline, CDR1 is SGHTA and CDR2 FQGNSA. The CDR3, as DNA: TGTGCCAGCAGCCCCATAGGGGGGTACACTGAAGCTTTCTTT. It translates to CASSPIGGYTEAFF.

The rearrangement joins TRBV28 to TRBJ2-7; perhaps D is TRBD1 or TRBD2 (5 bases each). The CDR3 contains 14 residues. V lost 3 bases and J lost 12, with 21 bases in between. The germline CDR1 and CDR2 sequences are MDHEN and SYDVKM. CDR3 region: CASSFPHPGALRYF. CDR3 nucleotides: TGTGCCAGCAGTTTCCCCCACCCCGGGGCTCTGCGGTACTTC.

This chain joins TRBV30 and TRBJ1-2; D possibly corresponds to TRBD1 (5 bases). The ends were cut back, 4 bases at V and 8 bases at J, with 17 bases in the middle. The CDR3 loop spans 13 amino acids. Germline assignment: CDR1 GTSNPN and CDR2 SVGIG (reference sequence). CDR3 amino acids: CAWTATDGGGYTF. CDR3 in DNA: TGTGCCTGGACCGCTACCGACGGGGGGGGCTACACCTTC.

The chain carries TRBV25-1 and TRBJ2-3; 8 positions match TRBD2. This CDR3 spans 13 amino acids. Germline loops: CDR1 MGHDK, CDR2 SYGVNS. J gave up 4 bases and V 4 bases, and 1 base lay outside the gene matches. CDR3 residues: CASSGTSSDTQYF. In DNA, the CDR3 is TGTGCCAGCAGTGGGACTAGCTCAGATACGCAGTATTTT.

This clone appeared a single time. The chain carries TRBV18 and TRBJ2-7; no reliable D call. CDR1 is KGHSH, CDR2 LQKENI, per germline. This CDR3 comprises 13 residues. Trimming took 3 bases from V and 3 from J, leaving 9 bases between them. The CDR3 coding sequence is TGTGCCAGCTCACCCGTGGGGTACTACGAGCAGTACTTC. Protein product: CASSPVGYYEQYF.

The chain couples TRBV6-5 to TRBJ2-2, with 11 bases aligning to TRBD2. The germline V gene has CDR1 MNHEY and CDR2 SVGAGI. The CDR3 has 15 residues. V lost 6 bases and J lost 4; bases outside the gene matches: 4. The CDR3 sequence: CASRTSGSRTGELFF. CDR3 in DNA: TGTGCCAGCAGAACTAGCGGGAGTCGCACCGGGGAGCTGTTTTTT.

V usage is TRBV5-4 and J usage is TRBJ2-5; D remains ambiguous. The CDR3 totals 14 residues. Trimming shortened V by 1 base and J by 1 base, and 8 bases separated the two germline ends. CDR1 and CDR2 (germline): SGHNT, YYREEE (reference sequence). The CDR3, as DNA: TGTGCCAGCAGCTTGCAGATAACCCAAGAGACCCAGTACTTC. It is translated as CASSLQITQETQYF.

The genes are TRBV28 and TRBJ2-1, with 10 nucleotides matching TRBD2. Per germline, CDR1 MDHEN and CDR2 SYDVKM. The V and J ends lost 6 bases and 5 bases, in that order; junction bases with no gene match: 7. This CDR3 has 15 amino acids. CDR3 DNA: TGTGCCAGCAGACTAGCGGGACCCAGAGACAATGAGCAGTTCTTC. Its translation is CASRLAGPRDNEQFF.

The V gene is TRBV6-6, the J gene TRBJ2-1; TRBD2 agrees at 11 bases. Trimming at V came to 6 bases and at J to 9 bases, leaving 10 bases not matched to a gene. CDR1 is MNHNY and CDR2 is SVGAGI in the germline V gene (reference sequence). The CDR3 extends over 15 amino acids. CDR3: CASRRQTSGIPEQFF. In DNA, the CDR3 is TGTGCCAGCAGAAGACAGACTAGCGGGATCCCTGAGCAGTTCTTC.

A few counts support this clone. V usage is TRBV9 and J usage is TRBJ2-7, with no clear D. Per germline, CDR1 SGDLS and CDR2 YYNGEE. Trimming took off 0 bases at V and 3 bases at J, with 13 bases between the two ends. The CDR3 is 15 amino acids. CDR3 DNA sequence: TGTGCCAGCAGCGTAGGGGCGACCGAAAGCTACGAGCAGTACTTC. This sequence encodes CASSVGATESYEQYF. Together with reference TRBV9 and TRBJ2-7, the CDR3 gives the full variable domain: DSGVTQTPKHLITATGQRVTLRCSPRSGDLSVYWYQQSLDQGLQFLIQYYNGEERAKGNILERFSAQQFPDLHSELNLSSLELGDSALYFCASSVGATESYEQYFGPGTRLTVT.

The chain combines TRBV4-3 with TRBJ1-5, with 8 bases fitting TRBD1. Germline CDR1 reads LGHNA; CDR2 reads YSLEER. V trimming: 3 bases; J trimming: 2 bases; junction bases outside the gene matches: 3. The CDR3 runs to 15 residues. CDR3 coding DNA: TGCGCCAGCAGCCATTCACAGGGGGGCAATCAGCCCCAGCATTTT. Encoded protein: CASSHSQGGNQPQHF.

About this clone: The sample has other DNA sequences that encode this CDR3 too. J is TRBJ1-1 and V is TRBV27, with D unresolved. The CDR3 runs to 14 residues. Trimming shortened V by 3 bases and J by 0 bases, and 8 bases separated the two germline ends. Per germline, CDR1 MNHEY and CDR2 SMNVEV (reference sequence). Here the CDR3 reads CASSFRPMNTEAFF. The CDR3 bases are TGTGCCAGCAGTTTTCGGCCCATGAACACTGAAGCTTTCTTT.

The chain is built from TRBV5-6 and TRBJ1-5; 7 bases are a match to TRBD1. The CDR3 covers 15 residues. V gave up 3 bases and J gave up 5 bases; unmatched junction bases: 8. In germline, CDR1 is SGHDT, CDR2 YYEEEE. The CDR3 here is CASSSDRMSHQPQHF. For the CDR3, the DNA is TGTGCCAGCAGCTCGGACAGGATGTCACATCAGCCCCAGCATTTT.

This clone came up a few times. The genes are TRBV7-9 and TRBJ1-1; D is undetermined. The length of the CDR3 is 11 residues. Trimming removed 1 base from V and 7 bases from J, with 4 bases in between. Germline-derived CDR1 and CDR2 are SEHNR and FQNEAQ (reference sequence). The CDR3 bases are TGTGCCAGCAGCTTAGGGTATGAAGCTTTCTTT. Residues: CASSLGYEAFF.

V gene TRBV6-5 combines with J gene TRBJ2-6, with D perhaps matching TRBD2 (5 bases). The CDR3 sequence is 15 residues long. Trimming cost V 5 bases and J 3 bases, with 11 bases left between them. Germline values: CDR1 MNHEY, CDR2 SVGAGI. CDR3 sequence: CASSPYGVGANVLTF. The CDR3 DNA follows: TGTGCCAGCAGTCCCTACGGGGTTGGGGCCAACGTCCTGACTTTC.

The rearrangement links TRBV11-2 to TRBJ2-1; 9 nucleotides align to TRBD2. This CDR3 is 16 amino acids long. Germline CDR1 reads SGHAT; CDR2 reads FQNNGV. After removal of 2 bases from V and 6 bases from J, the junction contained 8 bases not matched to a gene. The CDR3 coding sequence is TGTGCCAGCAGCTTATTCTTTAGCGGGAGTGCCAATGAGCAGTTCTTC. As protein: CASSLFFSGSANEQFF.

The J gene is TRBJ2-7, the V gene TRBV6-5; 7 bases are a match to TRBD1. The CDR3 covers 15 residues. V trimming: 2 bases; J trimming: 6 bases; junction bases outside the gene matches: 10. The germline gives CDR1 MNHEY, CDR2 SVGAGI. CDR3 coding DNA: TGTGCCAGCAGTTACGGAACCCAGGGGGTTCTCGAGCAGTACTTC. Its protein is CASSYGTQGVLEQYF.

Only one count was recorded for this clone. This sequence joins TRBV7-2 and TRBJ1-3; D unclear. Germline V gene lookup returns CDR1 SGHTA and CDR2 FQGNSA. The V end was cut by 0 bases, the J end by 0 bases, with 9 bases between. The CDR3 is 16 amino acids. CDR3 sequence (DNA): TGTGCCAGCAGCTTAGCGGTGGGCCTCTCTGGAAACACCATATATTTT. Protein sequence: CASSLAVGLSGNTIYF.